This TCR beta chain was retrieved from a study of human T cells and chemical hapten exposure. Study information: Diagnoses of alopecia areata, totalis or universalis occurred in mostly female patients.

During construction of the library, unique molecular identifiers were attached to individual cDNA molecules for quantitative, reproducible TCR counting. TCRdb fed the RACE reads into MiXCR, producing one record per CDR3 protein. The sample carries 100,000 or so distinct CDR3 sequences, about 9.6% recorded once. This clonotype was seen more than once but under ten times. Time point: patch test 2, 6 weeks after DPC sensitization. Treatment given: therapeutic diphenylcyclopropenone sensitization with weekly scalp DPC. The study enrolled 18 to 70-year-old alopecia patients suitable for DPC. With V trimmed by 0 bases and J by 4 bases, 8 bases remained unmatched. This CDR3 region has 16 residues. Germline V gives CDR1 SGHNT, CDR2 YYREEE (reference sequence).

The clonotype originates from a woman between 35 and 50 years old with alopecia areata. Some clones in this sample may be carry-over from other donors' samples. The chain uses TRBV5-4 and TRBJ2-3, with TRBD1 matching over 7 bases. The sample here was whole blood, taken in connection with sensitization to the hapten diphenylcyclopropenone (DPC). CDR3: CASSLGRQGSADTQYF. DNA for the CDR3: TGTGCCAGCAGCTTGGGAAGACAGGGTAGTGCAGATACGCAGTATTTT.